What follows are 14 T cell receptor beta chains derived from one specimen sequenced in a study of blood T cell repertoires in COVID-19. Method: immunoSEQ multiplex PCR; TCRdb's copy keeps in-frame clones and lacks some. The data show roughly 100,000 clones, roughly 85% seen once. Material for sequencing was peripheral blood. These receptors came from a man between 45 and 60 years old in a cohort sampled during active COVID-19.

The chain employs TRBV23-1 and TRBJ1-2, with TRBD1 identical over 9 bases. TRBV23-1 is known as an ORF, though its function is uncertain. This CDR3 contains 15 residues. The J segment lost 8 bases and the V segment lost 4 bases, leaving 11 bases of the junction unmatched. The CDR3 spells CASSLPGTGSFGYTF. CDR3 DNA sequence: TGCGCCAGCAGTCTTCCCGGGACAGGGTCGTTCGGCTACACCTTC.

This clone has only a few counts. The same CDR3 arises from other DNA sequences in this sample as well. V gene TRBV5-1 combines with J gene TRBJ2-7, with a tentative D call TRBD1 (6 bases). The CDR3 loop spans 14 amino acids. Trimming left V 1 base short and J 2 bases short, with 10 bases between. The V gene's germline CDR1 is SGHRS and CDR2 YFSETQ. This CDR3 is CASSLRGQTYEQYF. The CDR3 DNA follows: TGCGCCAGCAGCTTGAGGGGACAAACCTACGAGCAGTACTTC. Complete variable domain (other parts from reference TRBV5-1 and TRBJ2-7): KAGVTQTPRYLIKTRGQQVTLSCSPISGHRSVSWYQQTPGQGLQFLFEYFSETQRNKGNFPGRFSGRQFSNSRSEMNVSTLELGDSALYLCASSLRGQTYEQYFGPGTRLTVT.

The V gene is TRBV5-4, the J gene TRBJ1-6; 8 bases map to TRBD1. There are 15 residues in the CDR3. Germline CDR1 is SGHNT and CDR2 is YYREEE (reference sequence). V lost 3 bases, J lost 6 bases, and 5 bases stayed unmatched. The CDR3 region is CASSSRQGFNSPLHF. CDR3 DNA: TGTGCCAGCAGCTCCCGACAGGGGTTTAATTCACCCCTCCACTTT.

In DNA, the CDR3 is TGCGCCAGCAGCTGGGACCCAGGGGATGGCGGGGAGCTGTTTTTT. Translating gives CASSWDPGDGGELFF. The chain joins TRBV5-1 to TRBJ2-2; tentative D call: TRBD1 (6 bases). Germline V gene lookup returns CDR1 SGHRS and CDR2 YFSETQ. The CDR3 is 15 residues long. V was pared by 3 bases and J by 7 bases, with 16 bases between.

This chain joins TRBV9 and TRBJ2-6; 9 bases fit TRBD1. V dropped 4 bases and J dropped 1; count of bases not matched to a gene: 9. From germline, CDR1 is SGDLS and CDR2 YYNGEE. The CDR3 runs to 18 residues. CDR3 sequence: CASSPGQGKGSGANVLTF. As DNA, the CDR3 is TGTGCCAGCAGCCCCGGACAGGGGAAAGGTTCTGGGGCCAACGTCCTGACTTTC.

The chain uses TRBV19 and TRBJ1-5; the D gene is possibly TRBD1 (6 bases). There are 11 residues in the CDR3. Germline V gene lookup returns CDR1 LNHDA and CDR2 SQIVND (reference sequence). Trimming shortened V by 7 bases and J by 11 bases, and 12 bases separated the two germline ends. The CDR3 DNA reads TGTGCCAGTAAAAGGGGGTTAGCCCAGCATTTT. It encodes CASKRGLAQHF.

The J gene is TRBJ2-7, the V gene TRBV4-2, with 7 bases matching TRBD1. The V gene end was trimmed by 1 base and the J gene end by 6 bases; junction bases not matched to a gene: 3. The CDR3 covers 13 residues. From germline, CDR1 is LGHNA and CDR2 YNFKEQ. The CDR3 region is CASSQVTGFEQYF. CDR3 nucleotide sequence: TGTGCCAGCAGCCAAGTGACAGGGTTCGAGCAGTACTTC.

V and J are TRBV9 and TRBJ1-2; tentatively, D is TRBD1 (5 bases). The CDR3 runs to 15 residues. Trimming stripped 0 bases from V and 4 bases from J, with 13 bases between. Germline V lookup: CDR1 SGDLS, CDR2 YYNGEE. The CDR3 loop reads CASSVAQGTGYGYTF. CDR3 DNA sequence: TGTGCCAGCAGCGTAGCCCAGGGCACCGGCTATGGCTACACCTTC.

CDR3 sequence reads: CASSSRTGRETQYF. The CDR3 region has the DNA TGCGCCAGCAGCTCCCGGACAGGGCGAGAGACCCAGTACTTC. This chain links TRBV5-1 with TRBJ2-5; TRBD1 matches 8 bases. The CDR3 has 14 residues. J lost 4 bases, V lost 3 bases, and 5 bases had no gene match. Germline values: CDR1 SGHRS, CDR2 YFSETQ. The full variable domain, in which reference TRBV5-1 and TRBJ2-5 provide the parts outside the CDR3, is KAGVTQTPRYLIKTRGQQVTLSCSPISGHRSVSWYQQTPGQGLQFLFEYFSETQRNKGNFPGRFSGRQFSNSRSEMNVSTLELGDSALYLCASSSRTGRETQYFGPGTRLLVL.

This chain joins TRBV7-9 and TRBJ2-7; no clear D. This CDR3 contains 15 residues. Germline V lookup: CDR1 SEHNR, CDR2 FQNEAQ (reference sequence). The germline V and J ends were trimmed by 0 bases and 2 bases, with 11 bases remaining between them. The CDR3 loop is CASSLAQVQTYEQYF. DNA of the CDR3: TGTGCCAGCAGCTTAGCGCAGGTACAGACCTACGAGCAGTACTTC.

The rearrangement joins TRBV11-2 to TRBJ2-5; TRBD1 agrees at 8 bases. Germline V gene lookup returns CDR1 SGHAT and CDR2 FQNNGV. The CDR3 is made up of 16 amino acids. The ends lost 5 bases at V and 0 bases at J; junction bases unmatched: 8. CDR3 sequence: CASSVGQGRYQETQYF. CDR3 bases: TGTGCCAGCAGCGTCGGACAGGGAAGGTACCAAGAGACCCAGTACTTC.

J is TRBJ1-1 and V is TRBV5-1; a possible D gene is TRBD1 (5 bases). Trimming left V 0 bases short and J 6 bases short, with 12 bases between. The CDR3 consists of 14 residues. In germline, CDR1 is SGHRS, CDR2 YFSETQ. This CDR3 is CASSLGTSSPEAFF. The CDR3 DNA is TGCGCCAGCAGCTTGGGGACATCGTCCCCTGAAGCTTTCTTT.

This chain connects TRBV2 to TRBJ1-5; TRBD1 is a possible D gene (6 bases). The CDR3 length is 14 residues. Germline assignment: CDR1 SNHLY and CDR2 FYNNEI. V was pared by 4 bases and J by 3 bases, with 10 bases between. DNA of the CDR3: TGTGCCAGCAGTGTTGGGGACACCAATCAGCCCCAGCATTTT. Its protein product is CASSVGDTNQPQHF. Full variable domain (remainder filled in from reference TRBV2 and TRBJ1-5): EPEVTQTPSHQVTQMGQEVILRCVPISNHLYFYWYRQILGQKVEFLVSFYNNEISEKSEIFDDQFSVERPDGSNFTLKIRSTKLEDSAMYFCASSVGDTNQPQHFGDGTRLSIL.

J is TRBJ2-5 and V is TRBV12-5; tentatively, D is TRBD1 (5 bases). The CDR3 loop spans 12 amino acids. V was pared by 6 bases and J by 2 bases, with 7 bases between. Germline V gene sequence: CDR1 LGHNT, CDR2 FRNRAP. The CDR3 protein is CASGRDQETQYF. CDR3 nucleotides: TGTGCTAGTGGCAGGGATCAAGAGACCCAGTACTTC.